Below, 23 T cell receptor beta chains from the same sample are listed, as sequenced in a study of shared clonotypes between healthy human individuals. CD45RO-negative, CCR7-selected cells formed the naive CD8 fraction, which excluded terminally differentiated effector memory CD45RA+ cells. Here immunoSEQ multiplex PCR was the method, and the copy in TCRdb shows in-frame clones only, minus some. The sample lists millions of clones; about 93% were seen once. The sequenced material came from naive CD8+ T cells from PBMCs. Receptors originate from a man aged 18 to 30 in good health. Some clones in this sample may be carry-over from other donors' samples.

The V call is TRBV6-5, the J call TRBJ2-3; maybe TRBD2 (6 bases). The CDR3 is 15 residues long. CDR1 is MNHEY, CDR2 SVGAGI, per germline. The V end was cut by 5 bases, the J end by 5 bases, with 17 bases between. CDR3 DNA sequence: TGTGCCAGCAGTCAGGGACTGTCTCACCAAGATACGCAGTATTTT. It translates to CASSQGLSHQDTQYF.

The chain employs TRBV19 and TRBJ2-7; no definite D call. The CDR3 sequence is 15 residues long. Looked up from germline, CDR1 is LNHDA and CDR2 is SQIVND (reference sequence). V was cut by 3 bases and J by 2 bases, with 14 bases left in between. In nucleotides, the CDR3 is TGTGCCAGTAGTATCAAAGGGTGGGAAACCTACGAGCAGTACTTC. Translating gives CASSIKGWETYEQYF.

The chain joins TRBV7-2 to TRBJ1-1; D is possibly TRBD1 (6 bases). The germline V gene has CDR1 SGHTA and CDR2 FQGNSA. The V and J ends lost 7 bases and 5 bases respectively, with 20 bases between them. The CDR3 is 15 residues long. The CDR3 reads CASNLWRGEKTEAFF. The CDR3 DNA sequence: TGTGCCAGCAACCTTTGGAGGGGGGAAAAGACTGAAGCTTTCTTT.

V gene TRBV27 combines with J gene TRBJ2-7, with 7 positions matching TRBD2. The CDR3 has 14 amino acids. Germline CDR1 and CDR2: MNHEY and SMNVEV (reference sequence). The V gene end was trimmed by 3 bases and the J gene end by 5 bases; junction bases not matched to a gene: 7. Written as DNA, the CDR3 is TGTGCCAGCAGTTTGCGGGGGATGGTCCACGAGCAGTACTTC. It specifies CASSLRGMVHEQYF.

The gene calls are TRBV28 and TRBJ1-2; unclear D gene. Trimming pared 5 bases from V and 1 base from J, leaving 17 bases between. The CDR3 is 16 amino acids. Germline V gene sequence: CDR1 MDHEN, CDR2 SYDVKM. CDR3 sequence reads: CASSLPGEGFNYGYTF. The CDR3 coding sequence is TGTGCCAGCAGTCTACCCGGGGAGGGCTTTAACTATGGCTACACCTTC.

This chain joins TRBV7-2 and TRBJ2-5; 12 bases match TRBD1. The CDR3 has 17 residues. With V trimmed by 5 bases and J by 5 bases, 12 bases remained unmatched. The germline CDR1 and CDR2 sequences are SGHTA and FQGNSA. The CDR3 region is CASSPSGGQGARETQYF. CDR3 sequence (DNA): TGTGCCAGCAGCCCCTCGGGGGGACAGGGGGCGCGTGAGACCCAGTACTTC.

J is TRBJ2-7 and V is TRBV5-1, with D perhaps assigned TRBD1 or TRBD2 (6 bases each). Per germline, CDR1 SGHRS and CDR2 YFSETQ. The V end lost 7 bases, the J end lost 4 bases, and 18 bases lay between the germline ends. The CDR3 spans 14 residues. The CDR3 coding sequence is TGCGCCAGCCAAGGGTCAGGGGCGGGGTACGAGCAGTACTTC. Protein sequence: CASQGSGAGYEQYF.

V usage is TRBV5-6 and J usage is TRBJ1-2, with D possibly TRBD1 on 6 matching bases. Germline CDR1 and CDR2: SGHDT and YYEEEE. V lost 1 base and J 3 bases, leaving 10 bases between the germline ends. The CDR3 has 14 amino acids. CDR3: CASSLPGVDYGYTF. For the CDR3, the DNA is TGTGCCAGCAGCTTGCCAGGGGTGGACTATGGCTACACCTTC.

The table lists this clone with a count of one. J is TRBJ1-4 and V is TRBV7-8; tentatively, D is TRBD1 (5 bases). CDR3 size: 13 residues. With 6 bases removed from V and 7 bases from J, the gap between germline ends came to 12 bases. Germline V CDR1 and CDR2: SGHVS, FQNEAQ. The CDR3 here is CASRTGGGEKLFF. Written as DNA, the CDR3 is TGTGCCAGCAGAACGGGGGGGGGTGAAAAACTGTTTTTT.

The V gene is TRBV5-6, the J gene TRBJ2-7; a weak D match, TRBD2 (5 bases). The CDR3 runs 16 residues. Germline V gives CDR1 SGHDT, CDR2 YYEEEE. The V gene lost 6 bases and the J gene lost 4 bases, with 23 bases spanning the gap. The CDR3 loop reads CASTLLRGPPEYEQYF. CDR3 in DNA: TGTGCCAGCACACTGCTCCGGGGTCCCCCCGAATACGAGCAGTACTTC.

This clone was seen once. V usage is TRBV2 and J usage is TRBJ2-7, with 9 positions matching TRBD2. There are 17 residues in the CDR3. Germline CDR1 reads SNHLY; CDR2 reads FYNNEI. The V segment lost 2 bases and the J segment 6 bases; nucleotides outside the gene matches: 14. CDR3 bases: TGTGCCAGCAGTGAATCGCTAGCGGGACCCAGGTTGGGCGAGCAGTACTTC. This sequence encodes CASSESLAGPRLGEQYF.

J is TRBJ2-7 and V is TRBV14, with D tentatively TRBD1 (5 bases). CDR3 length: 12 amino acids. With 4 bases removed from V and 6 bases from J, the gap between germline ends came to 10 bases. CDR1 is SGHDN and CDR2 is FVKESK in the germline V gene. This CDR3 reads CASSLATGEQYF. In nucleotides, the CDR3 is TGTGCCAGCAGCCTTGCTACAGGCGAGCAGTACTTC.

The chain combines TRBV6-6 with TRBJ2-3; D gene unclear. CDR3 length equals 15 residues. Germline V gives CDR1 MNHNY, CDR2 SVGAGI (reference sequence). Trimming stripped 2 bases from V and 0 bases from J, with 9 bases between. The CDR3 DNA sequence: TGTGCCAGCAGTTACCGGGTTACAAGCACAGATACGCAGTATTTT. Translation: CASSYRVTSTDTQYF.

The J gene is TRBJ2-2, the V gene TRBV28; tentative D call: TRBD1 (6 bases). The ends were cut back, 6 bases at V and 10 bases at J, with 12 bases in the middle. CDR1 is MDHEN, CDR2 SYDVKM, per germline. The CDR3 is 12 amino acids. CDR3 sequence (DNA): TGTGCCAGCAGCTCTGAGGGACAGGAGCTGTTTTTT. Amino acids: CASSSEGQELFF.

The chain employs TRBV7-2 and TRBJ2-7; no reliable D call. The CDR3 runs to 14 residues. Trimming removed 5 bases from V and 6 bases from J, with 17 bases in between. Per germline, CDR1 SGHTA and CDR2 FQGNSA. The chain's CDR3 is CASSMVGAPGEQYF. As DNA, the CDR3 is TGTGCCAGCAGCATGGTCGGCGCCCCCGGCGAGCAGTACTTC. Combining the CDR3 with reference TRBV7-2 and TRBJ2-7 gives the whole variable domain GAGVSQSPSNKVTEKGKDVELRCDPISGHTALYWYRQSLGQGLEFLIYFQGNSAPDKSGLPSDRFSAERTGGSVSTLTIQRTQQEDSAVYLCASSMVGAPGEQYFGPGTRLTVT.

This chain links TRBV27 with TRBJ2-7; D remains unclear. Per germline, CDR1 MNHEY and CDR2 SMNVEV (reference sequence). V lost 5 bases to trimming and J lost 0 bases, with 14 bases between them. The CDR3 runs to 15 residues. The CDR3: CASSDFARSSYEQYF. The CDR3 nucleotides read TGTGCCAGCAGTGACTTCGCCCGGTCCTCCTACGAGCAGTACTTC.

This chain uses TRBV5-5 with TRBJ2-5; maybe TRBD2 (7 bases). The CDR3 loop spans 14 amino acids. In germline, CDR1 is SGHKS, CDR2 YYEKEE (reference sequence). V was cut by 4 bases and J by 5 bases, with 15 bases left in between. CDR3 in amino acids: CASSPQRGGETQYF. The CDR3 nucleotides are TGTGCCAGCAGCCCACAGAGGGGGGGGGAGACCCAGTACTTC.

The chain is built from TRBV4-2 and TRBJ2-5, with TRBD1 matching 7 bases. V trimming: 1 base; J trimming: 5 bases; junction bases outside the gene matches: 16. The CDR3 is 18 residues long. CDR1 and CDR2 from the germline V gene are LGHNA and YNFKEQ. CDR3 sequence: CASSQAFGLTGLLETQYF. The CDR3 DNA is TGTGCCAGCAGCCAAGCGTTTGGGCTGACAGGGCTCTTGGAGACCCAGTACTTC.

This rearrangement joins TRBV6-5 to TRBJ2-3; D unclear. The V gene's germline CDR1 is MNHEY and CDR2 SVGAGI. Between the trimmed V and J ends, which lost 2 bases and 6 bases, there was a span of 9 bases. The CDR3 runs 13 residues. The CDR3 coding sequence is TGTGCCAGCAGTTACCCTACCCTGGATACGCAGTATTTT. Protein product: CASSYPTLDTQYF.

The chain carries TRBV12-5 and TRBJ2-7, with D perhaps given as TRBD1 or TRBD2 (5 bases each). This CDR3 is built from 16 residues. In germline, CDR1 is LGHNT, CDR2 FRNRAP. V shed 4 bases and J shed 4 bases, with 20 bases lying between them. The CDR3 is CASGSLRDPSHYEQYF. The CDR3 DNA is TGTGCTAGTGGTTCCCTCCGGGACCCATCACATTACGAGCAGTACTTC.

This chain connects TRBV7-6 to TRBJ2-1, with D possibly being TRBD2 (5 bases). The germline CDR1 and CDR2 sequences are SGHVS and FNYEAQ. The CDR3 contains 17 residues. V was shortened by 4 bases and J by 8 bases, with 24 bases between the two germline ends. The CDR3 reads CASSSSVEGDSFYEQFF. DNA of the CDR3: TGTGCCAGCAGCTCCTCCGTTGAGGGAGATAGTTTCTATGAGCAGTTCTTC.

This sequence joins TRBV7-6 and TRBJ2-7; 7 bases are a match to TRBD2. The length of the CDR3 is 16 residues. The germline V gene encodes CDR1 SGHVS and CDR2 FNYEAQ. J was trimmed by 4 bases and V by 4 bases; bases with no gene match: 13. The CDR3 sequence is CASSSVGGGLGYEQYF. The CDR3 nucleotides read TGTGCCAGCAGCTCCGTCGGGGGAGGGCTGGGATACGAGCAGTACTTC. Full variable domain (rest looked up from reference TRBV7-6 and TRBJ2-7): GAGVSQSPRYKVTKRGQDVALRCDPISGHVSLYWYRQALGQGPEFLTYFNYEAQQDKSGLPNDRFSAERPEGSISTLTIQRTEQRDSAMYRCASSSVGGGLGYEQYFGPGTRLTVT.

As concerns this clone: The junction departs from germline at one end; a sequencing error may be responsible. This chain joins TRBV7-9 and TRBJ2-3; 11 nucleotides line up with TRBD2. Germline CDR1 is SEHNR and CDR2 is FQNEAQ (reference sequence). The CDR3 runs 18 residues. The CDR3 here is CASSSTSGDFHSIDTQYF. CDR3 nucleotides: TGTGCCAGCAGCTCGACTAGCGGGGATTTTCACAGCATAGATACGCAGTATTTT.